What follows is one T cell receptor (beta chain) and its context. This entry comes from a study of OX40 agonist ivuxolimab in advanced cancers. Per germline, CDR1 MNHEY and CDR2 SVGAGI. The CDR3 is 13 amino acids. Trimming took 2 bases from V and 6 from J, leaving 5 bases between them. Clones were read by immunoSEQ multiplex PCR, and TCRdb kept only the in-frame ones, dropping some. The sample includes fewer than 55,000 clones, around 80% seen only once; the top ten take around 6.8%. This receptor was obtained from an adult with an advanced solid tumor such as melanoma, head and neck, liver or kidney cancer. The rearrangement joins TRBV6-5 to TRBJ1-6; D is unresolved. Sample: CD4+ or CD8+ T cells sorted from blood, taken in a trial of the OX40 agonist ivuxolimab. The CDR3 loop is CASSYAGNSPLHF. The DNA of the CDR3 is TGTGCCAGCAGTTACGCGGGTAATTCACCCCTCCACTTT.